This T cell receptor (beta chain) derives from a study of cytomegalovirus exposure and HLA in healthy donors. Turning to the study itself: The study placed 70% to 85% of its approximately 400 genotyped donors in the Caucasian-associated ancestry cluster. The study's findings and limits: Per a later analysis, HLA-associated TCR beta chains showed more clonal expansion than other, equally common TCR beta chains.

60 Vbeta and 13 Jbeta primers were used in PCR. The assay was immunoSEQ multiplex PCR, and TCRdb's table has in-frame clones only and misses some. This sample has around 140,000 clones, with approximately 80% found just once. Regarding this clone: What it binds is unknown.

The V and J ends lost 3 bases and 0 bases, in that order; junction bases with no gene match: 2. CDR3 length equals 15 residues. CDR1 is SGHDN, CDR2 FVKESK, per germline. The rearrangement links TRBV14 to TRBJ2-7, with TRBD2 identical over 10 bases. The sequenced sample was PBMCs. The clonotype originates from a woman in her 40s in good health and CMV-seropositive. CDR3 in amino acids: CASSHTSGASYEQYF. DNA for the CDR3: TGTGCCAGCAGCCATACTAGCGGGGCCTCCTACGAGCAGTACTTC.